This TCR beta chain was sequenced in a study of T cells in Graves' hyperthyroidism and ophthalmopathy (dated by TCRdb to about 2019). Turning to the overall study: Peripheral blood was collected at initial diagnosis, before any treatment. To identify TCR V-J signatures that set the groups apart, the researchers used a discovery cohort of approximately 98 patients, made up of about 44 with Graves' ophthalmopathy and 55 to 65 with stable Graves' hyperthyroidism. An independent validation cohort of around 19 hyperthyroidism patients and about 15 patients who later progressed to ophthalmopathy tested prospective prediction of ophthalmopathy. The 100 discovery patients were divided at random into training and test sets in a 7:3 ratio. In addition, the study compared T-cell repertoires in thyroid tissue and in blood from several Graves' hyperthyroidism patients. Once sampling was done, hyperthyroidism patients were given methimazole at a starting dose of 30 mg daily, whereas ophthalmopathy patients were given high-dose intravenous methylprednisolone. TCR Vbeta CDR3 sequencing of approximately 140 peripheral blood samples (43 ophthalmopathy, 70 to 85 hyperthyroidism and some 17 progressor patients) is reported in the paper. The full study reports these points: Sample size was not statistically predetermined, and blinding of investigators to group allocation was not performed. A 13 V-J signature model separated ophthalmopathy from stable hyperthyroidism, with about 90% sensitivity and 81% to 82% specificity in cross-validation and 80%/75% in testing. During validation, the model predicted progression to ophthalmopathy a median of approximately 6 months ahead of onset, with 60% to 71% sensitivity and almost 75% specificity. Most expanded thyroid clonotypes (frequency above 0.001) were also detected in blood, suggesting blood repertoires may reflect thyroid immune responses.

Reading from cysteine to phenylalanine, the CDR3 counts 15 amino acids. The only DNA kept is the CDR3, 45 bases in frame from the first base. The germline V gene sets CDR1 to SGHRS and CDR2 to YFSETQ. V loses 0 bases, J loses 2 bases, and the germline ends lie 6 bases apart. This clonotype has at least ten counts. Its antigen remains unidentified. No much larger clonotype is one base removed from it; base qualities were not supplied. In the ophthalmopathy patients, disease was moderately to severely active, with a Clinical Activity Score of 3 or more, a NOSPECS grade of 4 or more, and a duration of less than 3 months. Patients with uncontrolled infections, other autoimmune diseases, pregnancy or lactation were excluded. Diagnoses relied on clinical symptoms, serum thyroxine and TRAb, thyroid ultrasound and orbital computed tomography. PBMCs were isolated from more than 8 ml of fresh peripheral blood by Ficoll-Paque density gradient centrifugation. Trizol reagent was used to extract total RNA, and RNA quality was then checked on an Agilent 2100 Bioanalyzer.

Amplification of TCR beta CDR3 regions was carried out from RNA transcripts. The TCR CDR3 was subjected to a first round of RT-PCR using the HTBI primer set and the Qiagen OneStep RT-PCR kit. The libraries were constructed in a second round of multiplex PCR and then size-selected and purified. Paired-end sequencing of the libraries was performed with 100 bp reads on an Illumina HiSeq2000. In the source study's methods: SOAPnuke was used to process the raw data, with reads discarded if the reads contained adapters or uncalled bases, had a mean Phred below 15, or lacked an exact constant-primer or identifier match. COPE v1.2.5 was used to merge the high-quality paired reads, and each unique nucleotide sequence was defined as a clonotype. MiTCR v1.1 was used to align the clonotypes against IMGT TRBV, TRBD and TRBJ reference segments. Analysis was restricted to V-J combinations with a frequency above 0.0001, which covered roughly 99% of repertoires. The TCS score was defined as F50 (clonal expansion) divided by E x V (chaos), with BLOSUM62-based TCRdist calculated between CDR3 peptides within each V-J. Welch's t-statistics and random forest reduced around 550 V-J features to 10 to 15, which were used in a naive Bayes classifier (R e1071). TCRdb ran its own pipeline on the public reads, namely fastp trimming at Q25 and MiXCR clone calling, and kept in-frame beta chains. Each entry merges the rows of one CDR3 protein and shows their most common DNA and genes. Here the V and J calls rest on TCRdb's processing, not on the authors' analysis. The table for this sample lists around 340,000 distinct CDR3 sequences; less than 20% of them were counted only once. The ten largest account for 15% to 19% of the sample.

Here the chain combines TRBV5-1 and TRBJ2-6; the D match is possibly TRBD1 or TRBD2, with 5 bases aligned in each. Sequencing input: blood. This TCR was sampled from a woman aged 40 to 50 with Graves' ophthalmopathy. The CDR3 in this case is CASSLGGPGANVLTF. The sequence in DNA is TGCGCCAGCAGCTTGGGGGGACCTGGGGCCAACGTCCTGACTTTC.